This T cell receptor beta chain was captured by sequencing in a study of identical twins. TCRdb passed the 5' RACE reads through MiXCR, listing each CDR3 protein once. The sample has hundreds of thousands of distinct CDR3 sequences, 10% to 15% seen once. In the case of this clonotype: The antigen is not known.

Study-level findings and limits: Rather than following the same donors, the conclusions depended on cross-sectional statistical analysis. Where beta out-of-frame sequences were concerned, excess twin sharing was weaker. Abundant beta clonotypes from cord blood bore fewer insertions; memory repertoires lacked this pattern.

This CDR3 contains 13 residues. The V and J ends lost 7 bases and 6 bases respectively, with 13 bases between them. This sample also belongs to another study, concerning yellow fever vaccine responses in identical twins.

The sequence was collected from a young woman in good health. The sample was PBMCs. The V call is TRBV12-3 or TRBV12-4, the J call TRBJ2-1, with D hard to call. CDR3 residues: CASMYGTGNEQFF. CDR3 coding DNA: TGTGCCAGCATGTACGGAACGGGCAATGAGCAGTTCTTC.